A single sample gave rise to the 13 T cell receptor beta chains below, sequenced in a study of regulatory T cells in long-lasting Graves disease. Construction of TCR beta libraries relied on iRepertoire HTBI primers and on Arm-PCR targeting CDR3 regions. MiXCR was run by TCRdb on the multiplex PCR reads, yielding one entry per CDR3 protein. The sample shows 700,000 or so distinct CDR3 sequences, about 32% of them seen only once. Time point in this sample: persistent/refractory GD, antithyroid drugs over 5 years with positive TRAb. RNA extracted from PBMCs served as the sequencing template. The sample in question was peripheral blood mononuclear cells (PBMCs), obtained when the disease was refractory, from a patient treated with antithyroid drugs. These receptors were taken from a female donor with Graves disease.

The V gene is TRBV6-9, the J gene TRBJ2-5; TRBD1 agrees at 7 bases. This CDR3 spans 14 amino acids. Germline values: CDR1 MNHGY, CDR2 SVAAGI. V was pared by 3 bases and J by 5 bases, with 6 bases of the junction left unmatched. The CDR3 sequence is CASSYRQGGETQYF. Here the CDR3 DNA reads TGTGCCAGCAGTTACCGACAGGGCGGGGAGACCCAGTACTTC.

This clonotype was picked up a small number of times. CDR3 in amino acids: CSAALAGELLPRSYEQYF. The CDR3 coding sequence is TGCAGTGCCGCACTAGCGGGAGAGCTTTTACCCCGCTCCTACGAGCAGTACTTC. The chain employs TRBV20-1 and TRBJ2-7; TRBD2 matches at 11 bases. The CDR3 runs to 18 residues. In germline, CDR1 is DFQATT, CDR2 SNEGSKA (reference sequence). Trimming at V came to 6 bases and at J to 0 bases, leaving 16 bases not matched to a gene.

This clonotype was picked up many times. The chain has TRBV30 and TRBJ1-1; no firm D call. The germline gives CDR1 GTSNPN, CDR2 SVGIG (reference sequence). V was pared by 3 bases and J by 0 bases, with 8 bases between. The CDR3 totals 13 residues. The CDR3 is CAWRFVMNTEAFF. For the CDR3, the DNA is TGTGCCTGGAGATTCGTTATGAACACTGAAGCTTTCTTT.

This clonotype has a count of ten or more. V usage is TRBV28 and J usage is TRBJ2-7; possibly TRBD1 for D (5 bases). Germline CDR1 reads MDHEN; CDR2 reads SYDVKM. This CDR3 has 10 amino acids. CDR3 protein: CATGTYEQYF. Here the CDR3 DNA reads TGTGCTACAGGTACCTACGAGCAGTACTTC.

This chain connects TRBV5-1 to TRBJ1-4, with 9 positions matching TRBD1. This CDR3 is 15 amino acids long. Germline-derived CDR1 and CDR2 are SGHRS and YFSETQ. Trimming removed 4 bases from V and 8 bases from J; junction bases left unmatched: 9. Here the CDR3 DNA reads TGCGCCAGCAGCCTGCCGACAGGGGGAGGCGAAAAACTGTTTTTT. This gives the protein CASSLPTGGGEKLFF.

In its sample, this clonotype was seen a few times. The gene calls are TRBV12-3 or TRBV12-4 and TRBJ1-1; D is perhaps TRBD1 (6 bases). The CDR3 has 13 residues. V was trimmed by 1 base and J by 4 bases, leaving 7 bases between them. The CDR3 is CASSLVGATEAFF. CDR3 nucleotide sequence: TGTGCCAGCAGTTTAGTGGGGGCCACTGAAGCTTTCTTT.

This clonotype was seen a handful of times. V and J are TRBV6-4 and TRBJ1-1; D possibly corresponds to TRBD1 (6 bases). CDR3 length: 13 amino acids. The ends were cut back, 2 bases at V and 4 bases at J, with 8 bases in the middle. Germline-derived CDR1 and CDR2 are MRHNA and SNTAGT. Here the CDR3 DNA reads TGTGCCAGCAGTGACAGGGGGATCACTGAAGCTTTCTTT. Its protein is CASSDRGITEAFF.

The V call is TRBV6-1, the J call TRBJ1-1, with a weak D call TRBD1 (5 bases). This CDR3 is built from 12 residues. V dropped 10 bases and J dropped 3 bases, with 12 bases sitting between them. Germline CDR1 reads MNHNS; CDR2 reads SASEGT. The DNA of the CDR3 is TGTGCCACCACGACAGCGGACACTGAAGCTTTCTTT. Residues: CATTTADTEAFF.

The chain links TRBV9 to TRBJ1-4; unclear D gene. The CDR3 totals 13 residues. Germline V gives CDR1 SGDLS, CDR2 YYNGEE. V was shortened by 0 bases and J by 10 bases, with 10 bases between the two germline ends. CDR3 nucleotides: TGTGCCAGCAGCGTAGCTGTAGAGGGAAAACTGTTTTTT. It encodes CASSVAVEGKLFF.

This CDR3 reads CASSYGNRLNTEAFF. The DNA of the CDR3 is TGTGCCAGCAGTTACGGGAACAGGCTGAACACTGAAGCTTTCTTT. This chain uses TRBV6-5 with TRBJ1-1; possible D gene TRBD1, 5 bases. This CDR3 has 15 residues. Germline CDR1 MNHEY, CDR2 SVGAGI. The V gene lost 2 bases and the J gene lost 0 bases, with 10 bases spanning the gap.

The chain uses TRBV5-1 and TRBJ2-6; D possibly uses TRBD1 or TRBD2 (7 bases each). V was cut by 5 bases and J by 0 bases, with 18 bases left in between. CDR1 and CDR2 from the germline V gene are SGHRS and YFSETQ. The length of the CDR3 is 18 residues. CDR3 region: CASRGGGLQDSGANVLTF. The CDR3 DNA reads as TGCGCCAGCAGGGGAGGGGGCTTACAGGACTCTGGGGCCAACGTCCTGACTTTC.

V is TRBV20-1 and J is TRBJ1-5; the D gene is possibly TRBD1 (5 bases). The V gene's germline CDR1 is DFQATT and CDR2 SNEGSKA (reference sequence). The CDR3 is 16 amino acids. The V end lost 6 bases, the J end lost 5 bases, and 23 bases lay between the germline ends. CDR3 sequence: CSAKPGPPGGYQPQHF. CDR3 coding DNA: TGCAGTGCAAAACCGGGACCTCCGGGTGGGTATCAGCCCCAGCATTTT.

This clonotype occurred a few times. The chain recombines TRBV10-3 with TRBJ1-1, with 7 bases aligning to TRBD1. The CDR3 runs to 15 residues. Germline lookup yields CDR1 ENHRY and CDR2 SYGVKD. J was trimmed by 5 bases and V by 2 bases; bases with no gene match: 8. CDR3: CAISEQGGAGTEAFF. The CDR3, as DNA: TGTGCCATCAGTGAGCAAGGGGGCGCAGGGACTGAAGCTTTCTTT.